The following is a T cell receptor beta chain sequence with its context. Allocation to cohorts depended on clinical history reported by the participants. In germline, CDR1 is WSHSY, CDR2 SAAADI. CDR3 length equals 13 residues. Between the trimmed V and J ends, which lost 0 bases and 9 bases, there was a span of 8 bases. Measured with immunoSEQ multiplex PCR; TCRdb has only the in-frame clones, and not every one. Among about 240,000 clones listed, around 90% were seen once. The data originate from a study of blood T cell repertoires in COVID-19. Study details: Sample material is recorded as cDNA or gDNA derived from T cells, B-cell-depleted T cells, or PBMCs.

The chain is built from TRBV10-2 and TRBJ2-2; the D gene is possibly TRBD2 (6 bases). The sequencing sample was made of PBMCs or T cells enriched from blood (not recorded which). The source of this sequence is a woman aged 25-40 years with acute COVID-19. This chain's CDR3 is CASSESRGWELFF. Written as DNA, the CDR3 is TGCGCCAGCAGTGAGTCGCGGGGCTGGGAGCTGTTTTTT.